The 30 T cell receptor beta chains presented below share a single source sample, sequenced in a study of neurological immune-mediated disorders. Indicated time point: technical triplicate 1. TCRdb independently ran MiXCR on the 5' RACE reads; one entry per CDR3 protein. The top ten hold less than 5.5% of the sample, which has 20,000 to 30,000 distinct CDR3 sequences, about 12% seen once. The specimen sequenced was CD4+ T cells from blood. All receptors come from a female donor with HTLV-1-associated myelopathy (HAM/TSP).

Many counts were recorded for this clonotype. This chain joins TRBV5-1 and TRBJ1-4, with 8 bases lining up with TRBD1. This CDR3 region has 15 residues. The V and J ends lost 1 base and 3 bases, in that order; junction bases with no gene match: 2. Germline-derived CDR1 and CDR2 are SGHRS and YFSETQ. The CDR3 DNA reads TGCGCCAGCAGCTTGCAGGGGGCGGCTAATGAAAAACTGTTTTTT. Translating gives CASSLQGAANEKLFF.

The chain combines TRBV7-2 with TRBJ2-1; 8 bases are a match to TRBD2. Unmatched junction bases numbered 6, after V lost 5 bases and J lost 3 bases. This CDR3 is 15 amino acids long. Germline CDR1 and CDR2: SGHTA and FQGNSA. CDR3 in amino acids: CASSLRTSSYNEQFF. CDR3 nucleotides: TGTGCCAGCAGCCTCAGGACTAGCAGCTACAATGAGCAGTTCTTC. The full variable domain, in which reference TRBV7-2 and TRBJ2-1 provide the parts outside the CDR3, is GAGVSQSPSNKVTEKGKDVELRCDPISGHTALYWYRQSLGQGLEFLIYFQGNSAPDKSGLPSDRFSAERTGGSVSTLTIQRTQQEDSAVYLCASSLRTSSYNEQFFGPGTRLTVL.

There are many counts of this clonotype. V usage is TRBV5-5 and J usage is TRBJ2-7; 10 bases line up with TRBD1. The CDR3 totals 14 residues. Germline CDR1 SGHKS, CDR2 YYEKEE (reference sequence). The V segment lost 3 bases and the J segment 5 bases; nucleotides outside the gene matches: 5. This chain's CDR3 is CASSWGTGADEQYF. The CDR3 DNA reads TGTGCCAGCAGCTGGGGGACAGGGGCGGACGAGCAGTACTTC.

This clonotype was detected many times. The rearrangement links TRBV27 to TRBJ1-6; TRBD1 aligns across 8 bases. Germline lookup yields CDR1 MNHEY and CDR2 SMNVEV (reference sequence). V lost 2 bases to trimming and J lost 10 bases; unmatched junction nucleotides: 13. The CDR3 is made up of 17 amino acids. In DNA, the CDR3 is TGTGCCAGCAGTTTAGGCCAGGGGGCCTCTCGGGGCTCACCCCTCCACTTT. This translates into CASSLGQGASRGSPLHF.

The chain uses TRBV20-1 and TRBJ2-7, with 7 positions matching TRBD2. The CDR3 length is 15 residues. V dropped 1 base and J dropped 3; count of bases not matched to a gene: 9. Germline CDR1 reads DFQATT; CDR2 reads SNEGSKA (reference sequence). The DNA of the CDR3 is TGCAGTGCTAGAGGGGGGGGTCAAGGCAACTACGAGCAGTACTTC. This sequence encodes CSARGGGQGNYEQYF.

This clonotype was detected a few times. The V gene is TRBV6-1, the J gene TRBJ2-1; 13 positions match TRBD2. The germline gives CDR1 MNHNS, CDR2 SASEGT. CDR3 length: 17 amino acids. V lost 3 bases and J lost 7; bases outside the gene matches: 9. The CDR3 loop reads CASSDTSGGAWSNEQFF. The CDR3 DNA follows: TGTGCCAGCAGTGATACTAGCGGGGGGGCCTGGTCAAATGAGCAGTTCTTC.

At least ten counts were recorded for this clonotype. The genes are TRBV20-1 and TRBJ1-4, with 7 bases identical to TRBD1. The CDR3 is 13 residues long. The V gene's germline CDR1 is DFQATT and CDR2 SNEGSKA (reference sequence). V lost 5 bases, J lost 10 bases, and 10 bases stayed unmatched. CDR3 in amino acids: CSAAGTVNSKLFF. CDR3 nucleotide sequence: TGCAGTGCTGCCGGGACAGTAAATTCAAAACTGTTTTTT.

In this sample, this clonotype turned up many times. The chain uses TRBV5-1 and TRBJ2-1, with TRBD1 matching 8 bases. J lost 9 bases, V lost 4 bases, and 12 bases had no gene match. Germline CDR1 is SGHRS and CDR2 is YFSETQ. CDR3 length equals 15 residues. The CDR3 nucleotides are TGCGCCAGCAGCCCGGAGGGGACAGGCTTGGTTGAGCAGTTCTTC. Its protein is CASSPEGTGLVEQFF.

The table lists this clonotype with many counts. The chain combines TRBV12-3 or TRBV12-4 with TRBJ2-2; tentative D call: TRBD2 (5 bases). The V end lost 6 bases, the J end lost 5 bases, and 10 bases lay between the germline ends. The CDR3 has 13 residues. This chain's CDR3 is CASSPGKTGELFF. The CDR3 nucleotides read TGTGCCAGCAGCCCGGGGAAAACCGGGGAGCTGTTTTTT.

This clonotype was counted ten times or more. This chain links TRBV7-8 with TRBJ2-2; unclear D gene. Germline lookup yields CDR1 SGHVS and CDR2 FQNEAQ. V dropped 3 bases and J dropped 1 base, with 12 bases sitting between them. The CDR3 totals 16 residues. The CDR3 sequence: CASSFGEGMNTGELFF. CDR3 coding DNA: TGTGCCAGCAGCTTTGGGGAAGGGATGAACACCGGGGAGCTGTTTTTT.

In its sample, this clonotype ranks as medium-sized (0.01 to 0.1%). The V gene is TRBV7-2, the J gene TRBJ2-4; 7 positions agree with TRBD2. The CDR3 loop spans 16 amino acids. The V gene's germline CDR1 is SGHTA and CDR2 FQGNSA. Unmatched junction bases numbered 9, after V lost 1 base and J lost 6 bases. CDR3: CASSLGGVGLRNIQYF. The CDR3 DNA reads as TGTGCCAGCAGCTTAGGCGGGGTGGGACTAAGAAACATTCAGTACTTC.

In its sample, this clonotype was seen many times. An end of the junction does not agree with germline; a read error may underlie this. This chain uses TRBV7-2 with TRBJ2-7, with D possibly TRBD2 on 5 matching bases. The CDR3 is 12 residues long. Per germline, CDR1 SGHTA and CDR2 FQGNSA. CDR3 nucleotides: TGTGCCAACAGCTTAGAGGGTTACGAGCAGTACTTC. This translates into CANSLEGYEQYF.

Many counts were recorded for this clonotype. This chain joins TRBV6-5 and TRBJ2-7; D unclear. Germline V gene sequence: CDR1 MNHEY, CDR2 SVGAGI. CDR3 length: 14 residues. Trimming shortened V by 0 bases and J by 3 bases, and 9 bases separated the two germline ends. Here the CDR3 reads CASSYSKGSYEQYF. CDR3 nucleotide sequence: TGTGCCAGCAGTTACTCTAAAGGAAGCTACGAGCAGTACTTC.

This clonotype has a count of ten or more. V and J are TRBV5-1 and TRBJ2-5; 12 positions match TRBD2. Germline assignment: CDR1 SGHRS and CDR2 YFSETQ. Trimming removed 3 bases from V and 5 bases from J; junction bases left unmatched: 8. CDR3 size: 16 residues. The CDR3 region has the DNA TGCGCCAGCAGCTCCTCTAGCGGGGGGGCCCAGGAGACCCAGTACTTC. Its translation: CASSSSSGGAQETQYF.

This clonotype was seen ten or more times. The chain combines TRBV5-1 with TRBJ2-2; tentative D call: TRBD1 (6 bases). The CDR3 is 15 residues long. Germline CDR1 SGHRS, CDR2 YFSETQ. V shed 0 bases and J shed 5 bases, with 11 bases lying between them. The CDR3 nucleotides read TGCGCCAGCAGCTTGGTTGGACAGATGACCGGGGAGCTGTTTTTT. Its protein is CASSLVGQMTGELFF.

This clonotype was picked up many times. This chain uses TRBV5-1 with TRBJ1-4; 9 bases align to TRBD1. The CDR3 is made up of 16 amino acids. With V trimmed by 1 base and J by 4 bases, 5 bases remained unmatched. Germline lookup yields CDR1 SGHRS and CDR2 YFSETQ. CDR3 nucleotide sequence: TGCGCCAGCAGCTTGCGGGGACAGGGCCTTAATGAAAAACTGTTTTTT. This codes for CASSLRGQGLNEKLFF.

The table lists this clonotype with many counts. The rearrangement joins TRBV5-6 to TRBJ2-3; 9 nucleotides line up with TRBD2. Germline-derived CDR1 and CDR2 are SGHDT and YYEEEE. This CDR3 comprises 16 residues. Trimming took 4 bases from V and 2 from J; bases not matched to a gene: 8. This chain's CDR3 is CASSSSTSGYTDTQYF. CDR3 sequence (DNA): TGTGCCAGCAGCAGCTCGACTAGCGGATACACAGATACGCAGTATTTT.

This clonotype has ten or more counts. The gene calls are TRBV5-1 and TRBJ2-7; no clear D gene. V was shortened by 0 bases and J by 1 base, with 8 bases between the two germline ends. There are 14 residues in the CDR3. CDR1 is SGHRS and CDR2 is YFSETQ in the germline V gene. DNA for the CDR3: TGCGCCAGCAGCTTGGGGTCAGTTTCCTACGAGCAGTACTTC. Its translation: CASSLGSVSYEQYF.

This clonotype showed up many times. The chain employs TRBV5-1 and TRBJ2-3, with 8 nucleotides matching TRBD1. Germline CDR1 and CDR2: SGHRS and YFSETQ. This CDR3 is built from 15 residues. Unmatched junction bases numbered 4, after V lost 0 bases and J lost 4 bases. CDR3 in amino acids: CASSLAGGGSDTQYF. CDR3 nucleotide sequence: TGCGCCAGCAGCTTGGCAGGGGGCGGCTCAGATACGCAGTATTTT.

The chain is built from TRBV7-2 and TRBJ2-5, with 7 bases fitting TRBD1. Germline trimming cut 5 bases from V and 3 bases from J; bases unmatched to any gene: 3. From germline, CDR1 is SGHTA and CDR2 FQGNSA. The CDR3 runs to 13 residues. The CDR3 sequence is CASSRDRKETQYF. The CDR3 DNA is TGTGCCAGCAGCCGGGACAGAAAAGAGACCCAGTACTTC.

The sample holds many counts of this clonotype. The V and J genes are TRBV7-2 and TRBJ2-1; D ambiguous. The CDR3 is made up of 13 amino acids. Germline assignment: CDR1 SGHTA and CDR2 FQGNSA. The ends were cut back, 5 bases at V and 8 bases at J, with 13 bases in the middle. For the CDR3, the DNA is TGTGCCAGCAGCCCCTACACGGTTGATGAGCAGTTCTTC. Translated, it gives CASSPYTVDEQFF. The whole variable domain, filled in from reference TRBV7-2 and TRBJ2-1, reads GAGVSQSPSNKVTEKGKDVELRCDPISGHTALYWYRQSLGQGLEFLIYFQGNSAPDKSGLPSDRFSAERTGGSVSTLTIQRTQQEDSAVYLCASSPYTVDEQFFGPGTRLTVL.

In its sample, this clonotype was seen a few times. Since no conserved phenylalanine or tryptophan closes the CDR3, a read error is the likely cause. The chain uses TRBV7-7 and TRBJ2-5; D tentatively reads TRBD1 or TRBD2 (5 bases each). This CDR3 has 14 residues. Germline V gene data show CDR1 as SSHAT and CDR2 as FNYEAQ (reference sequence). The CDR3 reads CASSWDGDQETQYL. In nucleotides, the CDR3 is TGCGCTAGCAGCTGGGACGGAGACCAAGAGACCCAGTACTTA.

This clonotype was observed at least ten times. The chain carries TRBV5-1 and TRBJ2-2, with a possible D match to TRBD2 (6 bases). The V and J ends lost 0 bases and 3 bases respectively, with 15 bases between them. Germline V gives CDR1 SGHRS, CDR2 YFSETQ. The CDR3 length is 17 residues. CDR3 protein: CASSLAGAGTHTGELFF. The CDR3 DNA is TGCGCCAGCAGCTTGGCCGGGGCGGGAACCCACACCGGGGAGCTGTTTTTT. Using reference TRBV5-1 and TRBJ2-2 for the parts outside the CDR3, the full variable domain is KAGVTQTPRYLIKTRGQQVTLSCSPISGHRSVSWYQQTPGQGLQFLFEYFSETQRNKGNFPGRFSGRQFSNSRSEMNVSTLELGDSALYLCASSLAGAGTHTGELFFGEGSRLTVL.

This clonotype came up many times. The V call is TRBV7-8, the J call TRBJ1-1, with D possibly TRBD1 on 5 matching bases. Germline lookup yields CDR1 SGHVS and CDR2 FQNEAQ. The CDR3 consists of 15 residues. The germline V and J ends were trimmed by 5 bases and 5 bases, with 18 bases remaining between them. The CDR3 DNA reads as TGTGCCAGCAGCCTGACAGAAGGGCCCAGTACTGAAGCTTTCTTT. Amino acids: CASSLTEGPSTEAFF.

This clonotype was observed many times. CDR3 in amino acids: CATSLLAGSYEQYF. The CDR3 DNA follows: TGTGCCACCAGCCTACTAGCGGGGTCCTACGAGCAGTACTTC. The chain employs TRBV15 and TRBJ2-7; 10 bases line up with TRBD2. Trimming at V came to 5 bases and at J to 1 base, leaving 2 bases not matched to a gene. CDR1 is LNHNV, CDR2 YYDKDF, per germline (reference sequence). This CDR3 has 14 residues.

This clonotype was recorded at least ten times. This rearrangement joins TRBV20-1 to TRBJ1-1, with D unclear. V was shortened by 3 bases and J by 8 bases, with 13 bases between the two germline ends. Germline CDR1 is DFQATT and CDR2 is SNEGSKA (reference sequence). The CDR3 is made up of 12 amino acids. The CDR3 DNA is TGCAGTGCTAGTGGAGCAGCCCTAGAAGCTTTCTTT. It yields the protein CSASGAALEAFF.

This clonotype was recorded at least ten times. The chain has TRBV7-8 and TRBJ2-6; tentatively, D is TRBD2 (5 bases). This CDR3 contains 16 residues. CDR1 and CDR2 from the germline V gene are SGHVS and FQNEAQ. With 5 bases removed from V and 3 bases from J, the gap between germline ends came to 14 bases. Written as DNA, the CDR3 is TGTGCCAGCAGCGAGAGGGCTAAGGATGGGGCCAACGTCCTGACTTTC. It translates to CASSERAKDGANVLTF. The full variable domain, completed using reference TRBV7-8 and TRBJ2-6, is GAGVSQSPRYKVAKRGQDVALRCDPISGHVSLFWYQQALGQGPEFLTYFQNEAQLDKSGLPSDRFFAERPEGSVSTLKIQRTQQEDSAVYLCASSERAKDGANVLTFGAGSRLTVL.

This clonotype was seen repeatedly, ten times or more. The chain couples TRBV18 to TRBJ2-5; 8 bases are shared with TRBD1. Germline assignment: CDR1 KGHSH and CDR2 LQKENI. The CDR3 runs 14 residues. J was trimmed by 5 bases and V by 3 bases; bases with no gene match: 5. CDR3 sequence: CASSPGQGDETQYF. The CDR3 DNA reads TGTGCCAGCTCACCTGGACAGGGAGATGAGACCCAGTACTTC.

The chain uses TRBV5-5 and TRBJ2-1; 13 bases match TRBD2. This CDR3 contains 23 residues. Germline V lookup: CDR1 SGHKS, CDR2 YYEKEE (reference sequence). V was pared by 0 bases and J by 9 bases, with 27 bases of the junction left unmatched. The CDR3 DNA is TGTGCCAGCAGCTTGGTTCCGGAGACTGGCGGTGCGCAGACTAGCGGGAGGCGGAGTGAGCAGTTCTTC. Its protein product is CASSLVPETGGAQTSGRRSEQFF.

With respect to this clonotype: One end of the junction fails to match germline, which may point to a read error. The chain recombines TRBV19 with TRBJ1-2; TRBD1 might be the D (5 bases). CDR1 is LNHDA and CDR2 is SQIVND in the germline V gene (reference sequence). The CDR3 is 15 amino acids. In nucleotides, the CDR3 is TGTGCCAGTAGTATCCGGGACGGCAAAAACTATGTCTACACCTTC. As protein: CASSIRDGKNYVYTF.